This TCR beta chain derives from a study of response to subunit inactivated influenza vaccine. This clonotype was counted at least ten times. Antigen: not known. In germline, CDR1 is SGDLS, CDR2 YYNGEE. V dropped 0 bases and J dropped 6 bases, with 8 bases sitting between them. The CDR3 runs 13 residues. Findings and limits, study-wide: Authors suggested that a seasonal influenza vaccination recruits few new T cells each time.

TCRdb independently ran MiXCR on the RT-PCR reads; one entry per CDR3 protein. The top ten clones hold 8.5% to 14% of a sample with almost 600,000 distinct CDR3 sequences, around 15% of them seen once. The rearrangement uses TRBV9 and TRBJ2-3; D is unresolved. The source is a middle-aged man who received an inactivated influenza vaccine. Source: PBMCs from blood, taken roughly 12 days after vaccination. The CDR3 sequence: CASSVVRTDTQYF. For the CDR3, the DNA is TGTGCCAGCAGCGTAGTCAGGACGGATACGCAGTATTTT. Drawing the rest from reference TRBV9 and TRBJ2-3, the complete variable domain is DSGVTQTPKHLITATGQRVTLRCSPRSGDLSVYWYQQSLDQGLQFLIQYYNGEERAKGNILERFSAQQFPDLHSELNLSSLELGDSALYFCASSVVRTDTQYFGPGTRLTVL.